This T cell receptor (beta chain) was profiled in a study of neurological immune-mediated disorders. General study results and limits: The multiple sclerosis repertoire cluster showed no association with any clinical or MRI feature. The authors stated that larger cohorts are needed. Healthy controls had more TCR clonal expansion than multiple sclerosis, which showed the least, whereas HTLV-1-associated myelopathy showed the most.

This CDR3 is built from 12 residues. Between the trimmed V and J ends, which lost 6 bases and 10 bases, there was a span of 12 bases. cDNA synthesis was performed by 5'RACE with 10-nucleotide random UMIs. TCRdb recomputed calls from the 5' RACE reads with MiXCR, one row per CDR3 protein. The sample holds some 60,000 distinct CDR3 sequences; around 3.4% are singletons and the top ten take about 3%. This clonotype was seen repeatedly, ten times or more. Its cognate antigen is unknown. 2 million PBMCs stored at -80 C were the source of the unsorted libraries. This clonotype was obtained from a woman younger than 45 with multiple sclerosis. The sample comprised PBMCs. This sequence joins TRBV12-3 or TRBV12-4 and TRBJ1-4; maybe TRBD1 (5 bases). CDR3 loop: CASRSAGGKLFF. Written as DNA, the CDR3 is TGTGCCAGCAGATCGGCGGGGGGAAAACTGTTTTTT.